The clone carrying this T cell receptor beta chain appeared many times. Its antigen is undetermined. This CDR3 has 16 amino acids. CDR1 is MNHNS, CDR2 SASEGT, per germline. V lost 9 bases, J lost 3 bases, and 15 bases stayed unmatched. The record originates from a study of T cells in Graves' hyperthyroidism and ophthalmopathy. Findings of the study overall: Ophthalmopathy and stable hyperthyroidism were separated by a 13 V-J model.

RNA transcripts gave rise to amplified TCR beta CDR3 regions. An initial round of RT-PCR targeting the TCR CDR3 relied on the HTBI primer set. TCRdb re-called the multiplex PCR reads with MiXCR, one entry per CDR3 protein. The table has 380,000 or so distinct CDR3 sequences, approximately 13% seen once; the top ten hold under 30%. Graves' hyperthyroidism is called stable when ophthalmopathy does not progress within 18 months. The sample comprised blood. The gene calls are TRBV6-1 and TRBJ2-7, with 9 positions matching TRBD1. The clonotype comes from a young woman with Graves' hyperthyroidism. CDR3 region: CASLQGATRFLYEQYF. CDR3 nucleotide sequence: TGTGCCAGTCTACAGGGGGCGACCCGCTTTCTCTACGAGCAGTACTTC.